This record covers a single T cell receptor beta chain. Its antigen remains unidentified. No base qualities exist here, and no much larger clone lies one base off it. In the prospective study, participants were roughly 18 to 100 years old, resided in fewer than 25 geographic areas of the United States, and were enrolled through a virtual design. To assign participants to cohorts, the prospective study relied on clinical history that participants themselves reported in a screening survey and a study questionnaire. Recovered participants in ImmuneRACE Cohort 3 were defined as having two consecutive negative NP/OP PCR tests, clearance from a healthcare professional, or resolution of symptoms. Each participant in the prospective study had whole blood, serum and a nasopharyngeal or oropharyngeal swab collected by mobile phlebotomists. Over an approximately 2-month period, participants in the prospective study had the option of providing additional blood draws and questionnaires. Blood samples from the prospective study were shipped frozen or at room temperature prior to DNA extraction.

This specimen belongs to a study of blood T cell repertoires in COVID-19 (dated by TCRdb to 2019 to 2021). About the study as a whole: The collaborator samples originated in the United States, Italy and Spain and spanned the acute and convalescent phases of COVID-19. Sample metadata almost always included a de-identified subject ID, COVID-19 status, age in years and sex. Where HLA class I and class II types were available, the types were taken from metadata supplied by the sample provider, not from assay-based typing. The prospective study material was composed of cDNA or gDNA derived from T cells, B-cell-depleted T cells, or PBMCs. Subjects who had been exposed to COVID-19, were actively infected with it, or had recovered from it provided the deeply sampled blood TCRbeta repertoires that made up the dataset. The samples were drawn from two sources: the first 160 participants of the ongoing ImmuneRACE study, and 1,000 to 1,500 subjects contributed by 6 global collaborators. The repertoires were released in a freely available public database intended as a resource for research on the immune response to SARS-CoV-2. Overall study results and their limits: The quantity of clinical and demographic metadata differed by source and by participant and was supplied without curation.

The V end loses 4 bases and the J end loses 2 bases, and a stretch of 11 bases separates them. From its cysteine to its phenylalanine, the CDR3 spans 13 amino acids. Only the CDR3 DNA is retained, 39 bases long and in frame from the first base. The germline V gene (reference sequence) gives CDR1 as GTSNPN and CDR2 as SVGIG. The immunoSEQ Assay, a bias-controlled multiplex PCR, was used to amplify TCRbeta CDR3 regions from genomic DNA. Concerning the study's data processing: Nucleated cell counts per sample were estimated from amplification of reference gene primers within the assay. To quantify the absolute abundance of each unique TCRbeta CDR3 rearrangement, sequence reads were collapsed and filtered. Productive Simpson clonality was computed per sample as the square root of Simpson's diversity index over productive rearrangements. Held by TCRdb, this immuneACCESS table contains in-frame sequences only and omits some clones. Under half of the omission traces to an unresolved V gene where checked; the cause of the rest is unknown. For V, J and clone size, that table is used; D and trimming come from the DNA. The sample has about 330,000 clones on record, 87% of them singletons. Jointly, the top ten make up 4.5% to 7% of the sample.

Material for sequencing was PBMCs or T cells enriched from blood (not recorded which). Recombination joined TRBV30 with TRBJ1-2, and possibly TRBD1, on 6 matching bases. This sequence originates from a woman in her 30s who had recovered from COVID-19. The CDR3 protein is CAWTPDSNYGYTF. At the DNA level, the sequence is TGTGCCTGGACTCCGGACAGCAACTATGGCTACACCTTC.